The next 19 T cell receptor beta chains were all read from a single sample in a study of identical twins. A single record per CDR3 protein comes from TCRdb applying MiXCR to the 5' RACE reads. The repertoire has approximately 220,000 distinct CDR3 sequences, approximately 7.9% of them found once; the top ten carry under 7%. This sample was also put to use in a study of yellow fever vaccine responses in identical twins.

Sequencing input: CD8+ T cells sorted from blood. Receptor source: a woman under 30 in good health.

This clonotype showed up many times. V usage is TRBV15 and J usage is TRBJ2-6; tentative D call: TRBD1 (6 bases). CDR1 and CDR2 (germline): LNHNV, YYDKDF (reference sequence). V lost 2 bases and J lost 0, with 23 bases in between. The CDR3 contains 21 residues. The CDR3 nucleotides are TGTGCCACCAGCAGAAGCCTGTTCTACAGGGATCCCCGCTCTGGGGCCAACGTCCTGACTTTC. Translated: CATSRSLFYRDPRSGANVLTF.

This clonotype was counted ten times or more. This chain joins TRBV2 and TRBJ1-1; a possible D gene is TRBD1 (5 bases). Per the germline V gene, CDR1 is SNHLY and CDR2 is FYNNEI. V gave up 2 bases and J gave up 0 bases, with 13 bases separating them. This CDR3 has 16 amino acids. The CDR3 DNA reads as TGTGCCAGCAGTGAATTGTTCGAGGGGATGAACACTGAAGCTTTCTTT. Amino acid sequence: CASSELFEGMNTEAFF.

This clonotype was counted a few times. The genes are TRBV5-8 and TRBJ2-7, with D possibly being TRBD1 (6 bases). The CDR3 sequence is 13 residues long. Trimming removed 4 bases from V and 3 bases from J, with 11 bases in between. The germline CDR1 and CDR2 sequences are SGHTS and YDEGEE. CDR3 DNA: TGTGCCAGCAGCCCATTGGACAGCTACGAGCAGTACGTC. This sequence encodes CASSPLDSYEQYV.

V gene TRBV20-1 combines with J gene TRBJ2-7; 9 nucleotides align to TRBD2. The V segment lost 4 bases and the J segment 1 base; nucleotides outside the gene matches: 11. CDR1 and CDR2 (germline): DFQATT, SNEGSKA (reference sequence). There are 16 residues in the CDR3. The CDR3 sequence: CSAKHLLAGESYEQYF. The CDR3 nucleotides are TGCAGTGCTAAACACCTATTAGCGGGAGAGTCCTACGAGCAGTACTTC.

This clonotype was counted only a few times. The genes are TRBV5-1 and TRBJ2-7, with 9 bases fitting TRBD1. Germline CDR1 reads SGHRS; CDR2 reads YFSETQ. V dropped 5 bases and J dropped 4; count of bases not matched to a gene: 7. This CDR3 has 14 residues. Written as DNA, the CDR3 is TGCGCCAGCAGGACCCGGGACAGGGAGTACGAGCAGTACTTC. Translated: CASRTRDREYEQYF.

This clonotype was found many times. Here the CDR3 DNA reads TGTGCCAGCAGTCCCAGACTAGCGGGACCATACAATGAGCAGTTCTTC. This gives the protein CASSPRLAGPYNEQFF. The chain carries TRBV12-3 or TRBV12-4 and TRBJ2-1; 11 bases line up with TRBD2. The CDR3 has 16 amino acids. With V trimmed by 5 bases and J by 4 bases, 7 bases remained unmatched.

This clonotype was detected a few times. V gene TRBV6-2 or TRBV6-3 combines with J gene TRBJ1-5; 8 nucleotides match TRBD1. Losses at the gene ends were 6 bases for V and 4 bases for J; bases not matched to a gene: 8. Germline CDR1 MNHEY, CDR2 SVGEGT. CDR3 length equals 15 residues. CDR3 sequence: CASRPDRGANQPQHF. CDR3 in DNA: TGTGCCAGCAGACCAGACAGGGGCGCAAATCAGCCCCAGCATTTT.

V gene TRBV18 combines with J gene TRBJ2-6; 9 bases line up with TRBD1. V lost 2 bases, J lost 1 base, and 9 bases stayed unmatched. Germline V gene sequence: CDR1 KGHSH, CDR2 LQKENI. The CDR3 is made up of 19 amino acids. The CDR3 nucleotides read TGTGCCAGCTCACCAACCGGGACAGGGTTTTATTCTGGGGCCAACGTCCTGACTTTC. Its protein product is CASSPTGTGFYSGANVLTF.

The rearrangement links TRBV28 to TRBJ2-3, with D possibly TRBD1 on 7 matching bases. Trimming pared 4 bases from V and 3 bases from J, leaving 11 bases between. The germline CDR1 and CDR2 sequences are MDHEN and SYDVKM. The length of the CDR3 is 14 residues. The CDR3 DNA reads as TGTGCCAGCAGTTCACAGGGGAGGACAGATACGCAGTATTTT. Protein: CASSSQGRTDTQYF. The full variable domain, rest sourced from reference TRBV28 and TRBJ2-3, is DVKVTQSSRYLVKRTGEKVFLECVQDMDHENMFWYRQDPGLGLRLIYFSYDVKMKEKGDIPEGYSVSREKKERFSLILESASTNQTSMYLCASSSQGRTDTQYFGPGTRLTVL.

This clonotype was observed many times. The CDR3 is CASSPRGVVSYEQYF. The CDR3 bases are TGTGCCAGCAGCCCCCGCGGAGTAGTATCTTACGAGCAGTACTTC. V gene TRBV4-2 combines with J gene TRBJ2-7; no reliable D call. This CDR3 comprises 15 residues. Between the trimmed V and J ends, which lost 4 bases and 4 bases, there was a span of 17 bases. Germline-derived CDR1 and CDR2 are LGHNA and YNFKEQ.

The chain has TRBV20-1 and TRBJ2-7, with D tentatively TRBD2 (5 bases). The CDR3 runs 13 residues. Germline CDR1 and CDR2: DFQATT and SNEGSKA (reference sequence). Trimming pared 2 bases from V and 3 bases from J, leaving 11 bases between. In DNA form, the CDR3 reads TGCAGTGCTAGACCCCGGGGATACTACGAGCAGTACTTC. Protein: CSARPRGYYEQYF.

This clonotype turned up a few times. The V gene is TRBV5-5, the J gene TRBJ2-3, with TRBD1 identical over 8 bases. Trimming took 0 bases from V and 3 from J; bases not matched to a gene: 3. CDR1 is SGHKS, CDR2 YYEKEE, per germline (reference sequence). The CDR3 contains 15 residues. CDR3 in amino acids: CASSLADRVTDTQYF. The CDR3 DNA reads TGTGCCAGCAGCTTGGCGGACAGGGTTACAGATACGCAGTATTTT. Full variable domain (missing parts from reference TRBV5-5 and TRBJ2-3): DAGVTQSPTHLIKTRGQQVTLRCSPISGHKSVSWYQQVLGQGPQFIFQYYEKEERGRGNFPDRFSARQFPNYSSELNVNALLLGDSALYLCASSLADRVTDTQYFGPGTRLTVL.

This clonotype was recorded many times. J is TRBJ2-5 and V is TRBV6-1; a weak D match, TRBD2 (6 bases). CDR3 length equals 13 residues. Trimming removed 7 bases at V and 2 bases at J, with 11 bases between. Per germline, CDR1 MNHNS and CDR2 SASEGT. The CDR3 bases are TGTGCCAGCACGGGGGAGGTACAAGAGACCCAGTACTTC. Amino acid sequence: CASTGEVQETQYF.

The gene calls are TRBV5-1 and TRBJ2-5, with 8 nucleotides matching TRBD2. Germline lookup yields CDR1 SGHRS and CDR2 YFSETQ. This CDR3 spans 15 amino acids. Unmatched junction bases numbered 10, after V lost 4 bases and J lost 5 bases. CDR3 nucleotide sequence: TGCGCCAGCAGCAGGACCGGGACTAGTGGGGAGACCCAGTACTTC. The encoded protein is CASSRTGTSGETQYF.

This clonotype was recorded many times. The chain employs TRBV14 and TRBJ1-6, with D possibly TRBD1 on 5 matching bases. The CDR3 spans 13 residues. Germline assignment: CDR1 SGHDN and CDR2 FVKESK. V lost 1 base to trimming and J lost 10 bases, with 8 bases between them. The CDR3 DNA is TGTGCCAGCAGCCAAGTTACAGGCTCACCCCTCCACTTT. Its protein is CASSQVTGSPLHF.

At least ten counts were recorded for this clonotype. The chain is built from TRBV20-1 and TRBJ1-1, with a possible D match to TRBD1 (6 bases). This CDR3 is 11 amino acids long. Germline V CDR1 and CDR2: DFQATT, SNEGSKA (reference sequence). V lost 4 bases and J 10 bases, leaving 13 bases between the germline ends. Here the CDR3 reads CSAMDSSGAFF. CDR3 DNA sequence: TGCAGTGCTATGGACAGTTCCGGAGCTTTCTTT.

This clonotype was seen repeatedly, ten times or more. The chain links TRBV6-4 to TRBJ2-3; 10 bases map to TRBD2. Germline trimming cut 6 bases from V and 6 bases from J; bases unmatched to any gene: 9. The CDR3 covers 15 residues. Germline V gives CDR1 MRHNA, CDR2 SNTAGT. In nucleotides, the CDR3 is TGTGCCAGCAGCCCCGGGACTAGCGCTGTGGATACGCAGTATTTT. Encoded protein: CASSPGTSAVDTQYF.

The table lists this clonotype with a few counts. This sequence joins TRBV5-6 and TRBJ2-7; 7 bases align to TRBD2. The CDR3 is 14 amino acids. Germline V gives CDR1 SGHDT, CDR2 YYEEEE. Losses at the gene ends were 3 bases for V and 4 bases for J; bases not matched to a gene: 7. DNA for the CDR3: TGTGCCAGCAGCTGGAGACTAGCAAGGTACGAGCAGTACGTC. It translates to CASSWRLARYEQYV.

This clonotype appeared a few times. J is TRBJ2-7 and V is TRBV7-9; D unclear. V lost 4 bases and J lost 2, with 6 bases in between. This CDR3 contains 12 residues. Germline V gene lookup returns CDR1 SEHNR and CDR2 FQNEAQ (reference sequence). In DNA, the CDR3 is TGTGCCAGCAGCTCACAAGCCTACGAGCAGTACTTC. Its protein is CASSSQAYEQYF.